This T cell receptor beta chain was identified in a study of T cell changes during pregnancy in multiple sclerosis. The table lists this clone with a count of one. Profiled with immunoSEQ multiplex PCR; TCRdb holds only in-frame clones, not every one. The sample has about 40,000 clones, approximately 94% seen once; the top ten hold 1.5% to 2%. Germline V CDR1 and CDR2: MDHEN, SYDVKM. Deletions cut 5 bases from V and 3 bases from J, with 14 bases between. CDR3 size: 14 residues. This receptor was obtained from a female donor with multiple sclerosis, enrolled in a pregnancy study. This chain joins TRBV28 and TRBJ2-7, with a tentative D call TRBD2 (6 bases). This sample comprised peripheral blood, obtained in the third trimester of pregnancy. CDR3 nucleotides: TGTGCCAGCAGTCCGCAAGCGGGTATCTACGAGCAGTACTTC. Residues: CASSPQAGIYEQYF.